This T cell receptor beta chain stems from a study of cytomegalovirus exposure and HLA in healthy donors. Study in general: The 130 or so validation repertoires used a platform that matched the one used for the roughly 700 first-cohort repertoires, as a later analysis reported.

As to this clone: The antigen remains unidentified.

Findings and caveats of the study: In vitro data verified three CMV-associated chains as specific for CMV antigens. Among TCR sequences, most were rare, though some public TCRs appeared in many donors. The tendency of first-cohort TCR clusters to co-occur in the 120 validation repertoires was the finding of a later analysis.

Germline-derived CDR1 and CDR2 are SGHRS and YFSETQ. The CDR3 is made up of 16 amino acids. The V segment lost 3 bases and the J segment 0 bases; nucleotides outside the gene matches: 5. The table came from immunoSEQ multiplex PCR; TCRdb's copy has only in-frame clones and leaves some out. This table holds 150,000 to 200,000 clones, approximately 81% found once. The source is a man aged 18 to 29 in good health and CMV-seropositive. The rearrangement joins TRBV5-1 to TRBJ2-2; 7 nucleotides line up with TRBD1. Sequencing input: PBMCs. CDR3 region: CASSSGQTPNTGELFF. CDR3 DNA: TGCGCCAGCAGCTCGGGACAGACTCCGAACACCGGGGAGCTGTTTTTT.